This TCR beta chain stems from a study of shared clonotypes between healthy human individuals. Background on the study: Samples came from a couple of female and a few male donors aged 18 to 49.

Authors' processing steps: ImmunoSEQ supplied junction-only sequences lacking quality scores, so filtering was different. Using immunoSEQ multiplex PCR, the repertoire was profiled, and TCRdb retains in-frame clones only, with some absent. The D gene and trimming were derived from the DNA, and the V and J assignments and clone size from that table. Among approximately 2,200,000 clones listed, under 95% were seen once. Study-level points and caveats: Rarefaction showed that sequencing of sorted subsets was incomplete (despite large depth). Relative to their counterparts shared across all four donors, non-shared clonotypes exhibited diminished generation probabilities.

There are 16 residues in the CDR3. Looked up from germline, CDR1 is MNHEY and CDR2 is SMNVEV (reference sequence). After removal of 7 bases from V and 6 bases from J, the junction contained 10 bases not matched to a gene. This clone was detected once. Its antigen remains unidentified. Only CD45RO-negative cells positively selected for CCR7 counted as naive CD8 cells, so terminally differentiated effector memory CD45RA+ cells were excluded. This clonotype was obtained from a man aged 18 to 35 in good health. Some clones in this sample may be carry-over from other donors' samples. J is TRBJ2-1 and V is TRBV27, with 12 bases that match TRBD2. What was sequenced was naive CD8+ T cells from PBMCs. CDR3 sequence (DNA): TGTGCCAGCAACCAACTAGCGGGAGGCTGGGGCAATGAGCAGTTCTTC. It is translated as CASNQLAGGWGNEQFF.